What follows are 21 T cell receptor beta chains derived from one specimen sequenced in a study of T cell repertoires in aging, cancer and after chemotherapy. Rearranged V-D-J TRB sequences were amplified with a mixed TRB-A/B primer pool. TCRdb redid the calling of the multiplex PCR reads with MiXCR, one entry per CDR3 protein. The table records about 5,100 distinct CDR3 sequences, around 29% of them present only once. The template was genomic DNA from peripheral blood, not RNA. Sequencing was carried out using blood. Every receptor here comes from a human donor with a solid tumor.

This clonotype counts as medium-sized. The J gene is TRBJ1-2, the V gene TRBV6-5; D not certain. Germline assignment: CDR1 MNHEY and CDR2 SVGAGI. Trimming pared 0 bases from V and 10 bases from J, leaving 18 bases between. The CDR3 contains 15 residues. CDR3 protein: CASSYSTGTVTSYTF. The DNA of the CDR3 is TGTGCCAGCAGTTACTCGACGGGCACGGTAACTTCCTACACCTTC.

The chain links TRBV19 to TRBJ2-2; D is undetermined. Germline V gene data show CDR1 as LNHDA and CDR2 as SQIVND (reference sequence). The V gene lost 3 bases and the J gene lost 9 bases, with 5 bases spanning the gap. This CDR3 region has 11 residues. The CDR3 here is CASSMSRELFF. The CDR3 region has the DNA TGTGCCAGTAGTATGTCCCGGGAGCTGTTTTTT.

This clonotype was observed a handful of times. J is TRBJ2-5 and V is TRBV20-1, with 7 bases that match TRBD2. This CDR3 has 15 residues. The J segment lost 6 bases and the V segment lost 2 bases, leaving 12 bases of the junction unmatched. Germline CDR1 reads DFQATT; CDR2 reads SNEGSKA (reference sequence). The DNA of the CDR3 is TGCAGTGCTAGACCTGGGAGGGACGAGAGGAAGACCCAGTACTTC. Its translation: CSARPGRDERKTQYF.

This clonotype was seen more than once but under ten times. The genes are TRBV19 and TRBJ1-6; D perhaps matches TRBD1 (5 bases). The CDR3 is 14 amino acids. Germline assignment: CDR1 LNHDA and CDR2 SQIVND (reference sequence). With 5 bases removed from V and 6 bases from J, the gap between germline ends came to 11 bases. CDR3 protein: CASSVQGTNSPLHF. DNA for the CDR3: TGTGCCAGTAGTGTGCAGGGCACTAATTCACCCCTCCACTTT.

The table lists this clonotype with a few counts. CDR3 sequence (DNA): TGCAGTGCTAGAGAGGGTAGCGAGGGCTACGAGCAGTACTTC. Amino acids: CSAREGSEGYEQYF. The chain combines TRBV20-1 with TRBJ2-7; D is possibly TRBD2 (5 bases). Germline V CDR1 and CDR2: DFQATT, SNEGSKA (reference sequence). The CDR3 consists of 14 residues. V was shortened by 0 bases and J by 3 bases, with 12 bases between the two germline ends.

This clonotype came up a few times. The gene calls are TRBV7-9 and TRBJ2-7; D is ambiguous. The CDR3 sequence is 15 residues long. The germline gives CDR1 SEHNR, CDR2 FQNEAQ (reference sequence). V was cut by 1 base and J by 1 base, with 11 bases left in between. CDR3 amino acids: CASSLVPAGSYEQYF. CDR3 coding DNA: TGTGCCAGCAGCTTAGTGCCTGCAGGTTCCTACGAGCAGTACTTC.

The chain carries TRBV12-3 or TRBV12-4 and TRBJ1-1, with 9 bases that match TRBD1. The CDR3 is 13 residues long. With V trimmed by 5 bases and J by 5 bases, 3 bases remained unmatched. CDR3 DNA: TGTGCCAGCAGTCAAGGACAGGGGACTGAAGCTTTCTTT. Its protein is CASSQGQGTEAFF.

This clonotype has more than one count but fewer than ten. The rearrangement links TRBV20-1 to TRBJ2-7, with TRBD1 matching over 11 bases. Germline values: CDR1 DFQATT, CDR2 SNEGSKA (reference sequence). The CDR3 is 14 amino acids. V lost 3 bases and J lost 5; bases outside the gene matches: 6. The CDR3 bases are TGCAGTGCTAGGAGGCCGGACAGGGGGCACGAGCAGTACTTC. Translation gives CSARRPDRGHEQYF.

The table lists this clonotype with a few counts. The chain couples TRBV24-1 to TRBJ2-3, with unresolved D. Looked up from germline, CDR1 is KGHDR and CDR2 is SFDVKD. The V and J ends lost 1 base and 1 base respectively, with 11 bases between them. The CDR3 has 16 residues. The CDR3 nucleotides read TGTGCCACCAGTGATTTAAACGAGTTGGGCACAGATACGCAGTATTTT. Its translation is CATSDLNELGTDTQYF.

This clonotype was detected only a few times. The V call is TRBV20-1, the J call TRBJ2-7, with D perhaps TRBD2 (6 bases). The CDR3 spans 13 residues. Germline CDR1 and CDR2: DFQATT and SNEGSKA (reference sequence). The V gene lost 0 bases and the J gene lost 9 bases, with 15 bases spanning the gap. The DNA of the CDR3 is TGCAGTGCTAGAGATCCAAGGGGAGGACGGCAGTACTTC. It is translated as CSARDPRGGRQYF.

This clonotype has a handful of counts. The rearrangement links TRBV19 to TRBJ2-5; TRBD1 might be the D (6 bases). In germline, CDR1 is LNHDA, CDR2 SQIVND (reference sequence). The V end lost 6 bases, the J end lost 3 bases, and 11 bases lay between the germline ends. The CDR3 sequence is 13 residues long. CDR3 amino acids: CASSDRPKETQYF. The CDR3 DNA is TGTGCCAGTAGCGACAGGCCTAAAGAGACCCAGTACTTC. Using reference TRBV19 and TRBJ2-5 for the parts outside the CDR3, the full variable domain is DGGITQSPKYLFRKEGQNVTLSCEQNLNHDAMYWYRQDPGQGLRLIYYSQIVNDFQKGDIAEGYSVSREKKESFPLTVTSAQKNPTAFYLCASSDRPKETQYFGPGTRLLVL.

Sample share makes this clonotype medium-sized (0.01 to 0.1%). The rearrangement uses TRBV6-5 and TRBJ1-3; 7 bases match TRBD1. The J segment lost 4 bases and the V segment lost 2 bases, leaving 2 bases of the junction unmatched. The CDR3 has 14 residues. From germline, CDR1 is MNHEY and CDR2 SVGAGI. The CDR3 here is CASSYLGQGNTIYF. CDR3 DNA sequence: TGTGCCAGCAGTTACCTGGGACAGGGAAACACCATATATTTT.

The chain combines TRBV5-4 with TRBJ1-1; 7 bases align to TRBD1. CDR3 size: 16 residues. Losses at the gene ends were 0 bases for V and 2 bases for J; bases not matched to a gene: 7. Germline values: CDR1 SGHNT, CDR2 YYREEE (reference sequence). The CDR3 here is CASSLGDREINTEAFF. The CDR3 DNA reads as TGTGCCAGCAGCTTGGGAGACAGGGAGATAAACACTGAAGCTTTCTTT.

This clonotype was found a few times. V gene TRBV7-2 combines with J gene TRBJ1-4, with TRBD1 identical over 7 bases. Germline values: CDR1 SGHTA, CDR2 FQGNSA. The CDR3 has 16 amino acids. V was clipped by 5 bases and J by 7 bases; unmatched bases: 13. The CDR3 region has the DNA TGTGCCAGCAGCGTCCATAACAGGGGCGTGGGTGAAAAACTGTTTTTT. This sequence encodes CASSVHNRGVGEKLFF. Full variable domain (rest looked up from reference TRBV7-2 and TRBJ1-4): GAGVSQSPSNKVTEKGKDVELRCDPISGHTALYWYRQSLGQGLEFLIYFQGNSAPDKSGLPSDRFSAERTGGSVSTLTIQRTQQEDSAVYLCASSVHNRGVGEKLFFGSGTQLSVL.

This clonotype was observed a few times. The V call is TRBV19, the J call TRBJ1-3; TRBD1 is a possible D gene (6 bases). Germline V gene lookup returns CDR1 LNHDA and CDR2 SQIVND (reference sequence). V shed 3 bases and J shed 0 bases, with 15 bases lying between them. The CDR3 runs 17 residues. The CDR3 DNA is TGTGCCAGTAGTATTTCTACAGGGAGGGGCTCTGGAAACACCATATATTTT. Its translation is CASSISTGRGSGNTIYF.

The J gene is TRBJ1-4, the V gene TRBV20-1, with a tentative D call TRBD1 (5 bases). The germline V gene has CDR1 DFQATT and CDR2 SNEGSKA (reference sequence). Deletions cut 0 bases from V and 7 bases from J, with 15 bases between. This CDR3 is built from 15 residues. The CDR3 is CSARETRGAGEKLFF. The DNA for the CDR3 is TGCAGTGCTAGAGAAACGAGGGGCGCAGGTGAAAAACTGTTTTTT.

The chain is built from TRBV6-1 and TRBJ2-1; D is undetermined. The CDR3 consists of 16 residues. The germline V gene has CDR1 MNHNS and CDR2 SASEGT. Trimming took 7 bases from V and 0 from J, leaving 16 bases between them. The CDR3, as DNA: TGTGCCAGCAACCGCTACGGCAAAAGCTCCTACAATGAGCAGTTCTTC. Its protein product is CASNRYGKSSYNEQFF.

The V call is TRBV7-9, the J call TRBJ2-1, with TRBD2 matching over 10 bases. Germline CDR1 and CDR2: SEHNR and FQNEAQ (reference sequence). The CDR3 totals 14 residues. V shed 4 bases, J shed 5 bases, and the junction held 2 bases outside the gene matches. The CDR3 DNA is TGTGCCAGCAGCTCAGGACTAGCGGACAATGAGCAGTTCTTC. Its translation: CASSSGLADNEQFF.

The chain joins TRBV12-3 or TRBV12-4 to TRBJ2-1, with 7 positions matching TRBD1. This CDR3 has 17 residues. V lost 6 bases, J lost 0 bases, and 11 bases stayed unmatched. The CDR3 region is CASSRIRDSLSYNEQFF. CDR3 in DNA: TGTGCCAGCAGCCGAATCCGGGACAGTCTCTCCTACAATGAGCAGTTCTTC.

This clonotype was seen a few times. V is TRBV10-3 and J is TRBJ1-1; D not resolved. Between the trimmed V and J ends, which lost 4 bases and 5 bases, there was a span of 8 bases. The CDR3 loop spans 12 amino acids. The germline V gene encodes CDR1 ENHRY and CDR2 SYGVKD. CDR3 sequence: CAISVRGTEAFF. The CDR3 DNA reads as TGTGCCATCAGTGTACGGGGAACTGAAGCTTTCTTT.

By its share, this clonotype is medium-sized (0.01 to 0.1%). V is TRBV20-1 and J is TRBJ2-5; TRBD1 aligns across 7 bases. The CDR3 is 13 residues long. The ends lost 5 bases at V and 6 bases at J; junction bases unmatched: 9. Germline V gene sequence: CDR1 DFQATT, CDR2 SNEGSKA (reference sequence). The CDR3, as DNA: TGCAGTGCTGCACCGGGACAGTGGCAGACCCAGTACTTC. Residues: CSAAPGQWQTQYF.